The 29 T cell receptor beta chains reported below all come from one sample, sequenced in a study of CXCR3-negative and CXCR3-positive naive CD8 T cells. General study points: CXCR3-negative naive cells had less hydrophobic TRB CDR3s than did CXCR3-positive naive cells.

UMI-tagged TRB cDNA libraries were built via 5' RACE. TCRdb processed the 5' RACE reads again and assigns one entry to each CDR3 protein, with no DNA. The sample spans around 80,000 distinct CDR3 sequences; the ten largest clones claim 0.6% to 0.7%. These receptors have no identified antigens. Sequencing was done on a sample of naive CXCR3+ CD8+ T cells from blood. Subset: CD45RO-CCR7+CD27+CD95- naive CD8+ T cells expressing CXCR3 (TNR3+). These receptors were taken from a human donor in good health. Some clones in this sample may be carry-over from other donors' samples.

The rearrangement links TRBV9 to TRBJ2-7; TCRdb picks TRBD2, but there is no DNA to check that call. The CDR3 totals 16 residues. Germline loops: CDR1 SGDLS, CDR2 YYNGEE. CDR3 in amino acids: CASSVAINLVAGEQYF.

This chain joins TRBV5-1 and TRBJ1-2; the TCRdb D gene call, TRBD1, has no DNA to confirm it. This CDR3 is 14 amino acids long. CDR1 is SGHRS, CDR2 YFSETQ, per germline. CDR3 in amino acids: CASSPGTSAYGYTF.

This chain joins TRBV5-1 and TRBJ2-7. The CDR3 covers 13 residues. Germline CDR1 and CDR2: SGHRS and YFSETQ. This chain's CDR3 is CASSLPFADEQYF.

CDR3 residues: CASSLRQGQGYSYEQYF. The chain has TRBV27 and TRBJ2-7; TCRdb indicates TRBD1, and absent DNA this call remains unverified. The CDR3 runs 17 residues. Germline V gene sequence: CDR1 MNHEY, CDR2 SMNVEV (reference sequence).

Here the CDR3 reads CASSEWGETQYF. This chain connects TRBV5-1 to TRBJ2-5; the D call from TCRdb, TRBD1, cannot be confirmed without DNA. The CDR3 covers 12 residues. Germline CDR1 reads SGHRS; CDR2 reads YFSETQ.

The CDR3: CASTPEPYAGELFF. This chain joins TRBV7-6 and TRBJ2-2; TCRdb's assignment of TRBD1 cannot be checked, as there is no DNA. This CDR3 spans 14 amino acids. CDR1 SGHVS and CDR2 FNYEAQ come from the germline V gene.

This rearrangement joins TRBV12-3 or TRBV12-4 to TRBJ2-7; TCRdb selects TRBD1, and the lack of DNA leaves this call unchecked. The CDR3 runs 15 residues. This chain's CDR3 is CASSSDREIGYEQYF.

The rearrangement uses TRBV28 and TRBJ2-3; TCRdb gives TRBD2 as the D gene, but with no DNA this cannot be confirmed. The germline V gene has CDR1 MDHEN and CDR2 SYDVKM. This CDR3 comprises 15 residues. The CDR3: CASSTRTKLVDTQYF. Filled out from reference TRBV28 and TRBJ2-3, the complete variable domain reads DVKVTQSSRYLVKRTGEKVFLECVQDMDHENMFWYRQDPGLGLRLIYFSYDVKMKEKGDIPEGYSVSREKKERFSLILESASTNQTSMYLCASSTRTKLVDTQYFGPGTRLTVL.

The V call is TRBV24-1, the J call TRBJ1-2; TCRdb's D call of TRBD1 is untestable without DNA. Germline loops: CDR1 KGHDR, CDR2 SFDVKD. The CDR3 loop spans 13 amino acids. CDR3 sequence: CATSDLSGDGYTF.

The V and J genes are TRBV7-9 and TRBJ2-5. CDR3 length equals 13 residues. The V gene's germline CDR1 is SEHNR and CDR2 FQNEAQ (reference sequence). CDR3 loop: CASSLGDKETQYF.

The CDR3 here is CASMGGPPDQACNQPQHF. V gene TRBV23-1 combines with J gene TRBJ1-5. TRBV23-1 is annotated as an ORF whose role is uncertain. This CDR3 is 18 amino acids long.

The V and J genes are TRBV15 and TRBJ2-5; without DNA, the TCRdb call of TRBD2 cannot be checked. The germline V gene encodes CDR1 LNHNV and CDR2 YYDKDF (reference sequence). The CDR3 is made up of 17 amino acids. CDR3: CATSTATSGVTAATQYF.

The chain combines TRBV29-1 with TRBJ2-1; TCRdb picks TRBD2, but there is no DNA to check that call. This CDR3 has 16 amino acids. Germline assignment: CDR1 SQVTM and CDR2 ANQGSEA. The CDR3 reads CSVEDPGLAAYNEQFF.

The CDR3 sequence is CASGLATYEQYF. This chain connects TRBV27 to TRBJ2-7; without DNA, the TCRdb call of TRBD2 cannot be checked. The CDR3 extends over 12 amino acids. The germline V gene has CDR1 MNHEY and CDR2 SMNVEV (reference sequence).

This chain links TRBV11-2 with TRBJ2-1; the TCRdb call, TRBD2, lacks DNA for checking. The CDR3 contains 15 residues. Germline CDR1 SGHAT, CDR2 FQNNGV. The CDR3 region is CASSLWGESYNEQFF.

V and J are TRBV28 and TRBJ1-5. CDR1 and CDR2 from the germline V gene are MDHEN and SYDVKM. The CDR3 is 15 residues long. This CDR3 is CASSLVLTENQPQHF.

The rearrangement links TRBV29-1 to TRBJ1-2. CDR3 length: 16 residues. CDR1 is SQVTM and CDR2 is ANQGSEA in the germline V gene. The CDR3: CSVEGTPPLGGYGYTF.

This chain links TRBV10-3 with TRBJ2-1; absent DNA, TCRdb's TRBD1 call cannot be checked. The germline gives CDR1 ENHRY, CDR2 SYGVKD. The CDR3 totals 15 residues. Here the CDR3 reads CAISDRGGSYNEQFF.

This chain links TRBV27 with TRBJ2-7; TCRdb's assignment of TRBD1 cannot be checked, as there is no DNA. This CDR3 has 16 residues. CDR1 and CDR2 (germline): MNHEY, SMNVEV (reference sequence). The CDR3 sequence: CASSPLGVTGGYEQYF.

The V call is TRBV7-9, the J call TRBJ2-7; TCRdb's assignment of TRBD2 cannot be checked, as there is no DNA. Germline CDR1 SEHNR, CDR2 FQNEAQ (reference sequence). The CDR3 length is 11 residues. The chain's CDR3 is CASTRGNEQYF.

The chain has TRBV4-3 and TRBJ2-1; TCRdb names TRBD2, which stays unverified in the absence of DNA. The V gene's germline CDR1 is LGHNA and CDR2 YSLEER. CDR3 length: 15 residues. CDR3 residues: CASGESGGSLDEQFF.

V usage is TRBV7-8 and J usage is TRBJ1-1. The CDR3 sequence is 15 residues long. The V gene's germline CDR1 is SGHVS and CDR2 FQNEAQ. This chain's CDR3 is CASSLDLGVNTEAFF.

This chain links TRBV7-2 with TRBJ2-7; as DNA is missing, the TRBD1 call by TCRdb cannot be tested. CDR1 and CDR2 (germline): SGHTA, FQGNSA. This CDR3 is 14 amino acids long. Here the CDR3 reads CASSTGTGVYEQYF.

The chain is built from TRBV19 and TRBJ2-7; the TRBD1 assignment by TCRdb is unverifiable without DNA. Germline assignment: CDR1 LNHDA and CDR2 SQIVND (reference sequence). The CDR3 runs 13 residues. CDR3 sequence reads: CARPPGQGPEQYF.

This chain links TRBV7-6 with TRBJ2-7; TCRdb names TRBD2, which stays unverified in the absence of DNA. The CDR3 consists of 16 residues. CDR1 and CDR2 (germline): SGHVS, FNYEAQ. The chain's CDR3 is CASSLSAGEASYEQYF.

The chain carries TRBV5-6 and TRBJ1-5. Germline CDR1 is SGHDT and CDR2 is YYEEEE. This CDR3 contains 14 residues. Here the CDR3 reads CASSLVGDRQPQHF.

The CDR3 loop is CASSPLIQETQYF. V usage is TRBV28 and J usage is TRBJ2-5. The CDR3 runs to 13 residues. CDR1 is MDHEN, CDR2 SYDVKM, per germline.

The chain joins TRBV29-1 to TRBJ2-7; TCRdb names TRBD2, which stays unverified in the absence of DNA. The V gene's germline CDR1 is SQVTM and CDR2 ANQGSEA. The CDR3 length is 13 residues. CDR3 amino acids: CSVVTSRPYEQYF.

This chain connects TRBV28 to TRBJ2-7; TCRdb selects TRBD1, and the lack of DNA leaves this call unchecked. The CDR3 totals 15 residues. CDR1 and CDR2 (germline): MDHEN, SYDVKM. The CDR3 sequence: CASSPESATGREQYF.